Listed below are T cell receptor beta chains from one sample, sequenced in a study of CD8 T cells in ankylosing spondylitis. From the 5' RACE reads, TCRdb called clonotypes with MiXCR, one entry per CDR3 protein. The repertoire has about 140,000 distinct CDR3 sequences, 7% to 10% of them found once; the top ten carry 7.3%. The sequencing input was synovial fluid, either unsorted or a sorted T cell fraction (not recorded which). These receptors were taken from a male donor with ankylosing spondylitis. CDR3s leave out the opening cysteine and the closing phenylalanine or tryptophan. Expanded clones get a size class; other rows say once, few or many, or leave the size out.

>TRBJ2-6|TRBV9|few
ASSPRGALRGANVLT
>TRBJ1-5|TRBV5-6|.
ARGFGPGEQPQH
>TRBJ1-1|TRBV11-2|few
ASSLVDTEAF
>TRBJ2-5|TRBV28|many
ASSIPGQGGETQY
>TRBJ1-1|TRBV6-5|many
ASSYSGGLAF
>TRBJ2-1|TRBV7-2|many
ASSRYNEQF
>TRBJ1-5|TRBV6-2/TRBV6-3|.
ASSLQSGLTHRAADQPQH
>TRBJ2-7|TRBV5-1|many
ASQGEYEQY
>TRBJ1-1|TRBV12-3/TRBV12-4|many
ASSLEWEGTEAF
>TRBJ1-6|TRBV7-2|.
ASSSTGLYNSPLR
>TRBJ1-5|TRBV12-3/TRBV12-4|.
ALSLGLPGQGAGNQPQH
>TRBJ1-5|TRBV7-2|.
ASSLVDGQYQPQH
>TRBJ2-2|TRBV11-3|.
ASSLAAQGDTGELF
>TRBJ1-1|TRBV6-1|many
ASSETGNTEAF